A single sample is the source of the 9 T cell receptor beta chains below, sequenced in a study of T cell repertoires in cytomegalovirus infection. TCRdb fed the reads into MiXCR, producing one record per CDR3 protein. This sample has 51,000 or so distinct CDR3 sequences, with about 18% found just once. The antigens for these receptors are not known. The material sequenced was CD8+ T cells from cultured PBMCs, taken from culture after CMV antigen stimulation. Receptors originate from a human donor in good health (CMV status not recorded). Some clones in this sample may be carry-over from other donors' samples.

This clonotype has at least ten counts. The chain joins TRBV7-2 to TRBJ1-5, with D tentatively TRBD1 (5 bases). V was pared by 0 bases and J by 2 bases, with 11 bases between. Per germline, CDR1 SGHTA and CDR2 FQGNSA. This CDR3 is built from 16 residues. The CDR3 nucleotides read TGTGCCAGCAGCTTAGCGGGTGGAGGGGGCAATCAGCCCCAGCATTTT. Residues: CASSLAGGGGNQPQHF.

In its sample, this clonotype was seen a few times. This chain joins TRBV7-8 and TRBJ1-5, with 10 nucleotides matching TRBD1. The CDR3 sequence is 16 residues long. The ends lost 3 bases at V and 7 bases at J; junction bases unmatched: 9. Looked up from germline, CDR1 is SGHVS and CDR2 is FQNEAQ. As DNA, the CDR3 is TGTGCCAGCAGCTTCCTCCGGGACAGGGGTGGGCAGCCCCAGCATTTT. Protein sequence: CASSFLRDRGGQPQHF.

The V and J genes are TRBV11-2 and TRBJ2-1; a weak D match, TRBD1 (6 bases). Germline-derived CDR1 and CDR2 are SGHAT and FQNNGV. The CDR3 loop spans 13 amino acids. The germline V and J ends were trimmed by 7 bases and 9 bases, with 16 bases remaining between them. CDR3 coding DNA: TGTGCCAGCATCTTTCCGGACAGCCTTGAGCAGTTCTTC. It yields the protein CASIFPDSLEQFF. The full variable domain, with the rest looked up from reference TRBV11-2 and TRBJ2-1, is EAGVAQSPRYKIIEKRQSVAFWCNPISGHATLYWYQQILGQGPKLLIQFQNNGVVDDSQLPKDRFSAERLKGVDSTLKIQPAKLEDSAVYLCASIFPDSLEQFFGPGTRLTVL.

V is TRBV12-5 and J is TRBJ2-1, with 11 positions matching TRBD1. Germline assignment: CDR1 LGHNT and CDR2 FRNRAP. V trimming: 1 base; J trimming: 0 bases; junction bases outside the gene matches: 8. This CDR3 spans 19 amino acids. In nucleotides, the CDR3 is TGTGCTAGTGGTTTGGCGGGACAGGGGGAAGGTAGCTCCTACAATGAGCAGTTCTTC. This translates into CASGLAGQGEGSSYNEQFF.

This clonotype occurred a few times. This chain joins TRBV28 and TRBJ2-7, with D perhaps TRBD1 or TRBD2 (5 bases each). This CDR3 comprises 13 residues. V lost 7 bases, J lost 6 bases, and 16 bases lay in between. Germline V gene lookup returns CDR1 MDHEN and CDR2 SYDVKM. CDR3 sequence reads: CASIPLGGAEQYF. CDR3 bases: TGTGCCAGCATCCCTCTTGGGGGTGCCGAGCAGTACTTC.

The count of this clonotype is one. Its ends do not fully match the called genes, so a read error is possible. This chain links TRBV7-6 with TRBJ1-4; D not resolved. Looked up from germline, CDR1 is SGHVS and CDR2 is FNYEAQ. The CDR3 runs 13 residues. The CDR3 spells CASSLYLGEELFF. The CDR3, as DNA: TGTGCCAGCAGCTTATACTTAGGTGAAGAACTGTTTTTT.

The chain has TRBV7-2 and TRBJ1-2, with D maybe TRBD1 (5 bases). Germline assignment: CDR1 SGHTA and CDR2 FQGNSA. The germline V and J ends were trimmed by 4 bases and 4 bases, with 19 bases remaining between them. The CDR3 is 16 residues long. CDR3 amino acids: CASSSSRVPSTYGYTF. DNA for the CDR3: TGTGCCAGCAGCTCTAGCAGGGTACCCTCAACCTATGGCTACACCTTC.

The chain recombines TRBV7-8 with TRBJ1-6; D perhaps matches TRBD1 (5 bases). Trimming removed 1 base from V and 4 bases from J, with 14 bases in between. The CDR3 has 17 amino acids. The germline V gene encodes CDR1 SGHVS and CDR2 FQNEAQ. The DNA of the CDR3 is TGTGCCAGCAGCTTAGAGGGGAAGGGGATATATAATTCACCCCTCCACTTT. Protein product: CASSLEGKGIYNSPLHF. The variable domain in full, with the rest retrieved from reference TRBV7-8 and TRBJ1-6, is GAGVSQSPRYKVAKRGQDVALRCDPISGHVSLFWYQQALGQGPEFLTYFQNEAQLDKSGLPSDRFFAERPEGSVSTLKIQRTQQEDSAVYLCASSLEGKGIYNSPLHFGNGTRLTVT.

This clonotype occurred a few times. The J gene is TRBJ2-1, the V gene TRBV7-2; D may match TRBD1 or TRBD2 (5 bases each). Germline CDR1 SGHTA, CDR2 FQGNSA. This CDR3 region has 16 residues. Trimming pared 5 bases from V and 4 bases from J, leaving 18 bases between. The CDR3 sequence is CASSDGIGTGYNEQFF. The CDR3 coding sequence is TGTGCCAGCAGCGACGGCATCGGGACGGGTTACAATGAGCAGTTCTTC.